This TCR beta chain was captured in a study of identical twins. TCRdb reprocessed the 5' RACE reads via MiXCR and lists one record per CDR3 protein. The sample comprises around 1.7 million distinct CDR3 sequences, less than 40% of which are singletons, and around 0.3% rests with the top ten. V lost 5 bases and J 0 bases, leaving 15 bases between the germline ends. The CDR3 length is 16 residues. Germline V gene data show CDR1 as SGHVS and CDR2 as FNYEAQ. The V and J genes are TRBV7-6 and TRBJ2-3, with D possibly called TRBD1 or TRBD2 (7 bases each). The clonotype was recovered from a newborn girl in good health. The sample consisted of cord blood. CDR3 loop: CASSAHRGGSTDTQYF. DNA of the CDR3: TGTGCCAGCAGCGCCCACAGGGGAGGGAGCACAGATACGCAGTATTTT.